The 30 T cell receptor beta chains reported below all come from one sample, sequenced in a study of spatial heterogeneity in lung cancer (dated by TCRdb to the late 2010s). According to the study, the label for this sample's time point signals: sample taken at primary tumor resection. Whole RNA extracted from tumor and nontumor lung tissue, or from cryopreserved PBMC samples, was used for TCR sequencing without cell sorting. The receptor library was made with 5' RACE. The sequencer listed for this sample is NextSeq 500. TCRdb redid the processing of the public reads, applying fastp at Q25 and MiXCR, and retained in-frame beta chains. Each entry merges the rows of one CDR3 protein and shows their most common DNA and genes. Here the sample has 10,000 to 13,000 distinct CDR3 sequences; about 9.2% occur a single time. Jointly, the top ten make up about 24% of the sample. The sample was PBMCs, taken at surgery. All receptors come from a male donor with early-stage non-small cell lung cancer.

This clonotype was seen repeatedly, ten times or more. This chain joins TRBV19 and TRBJ1-1, with a possible D match to TRBD1 (6 bases). The CDR3 is 14 residues long. From germline, CDR1 is LNHDA and CDR2 SQIVND (reference sequence). The germline V and J ends were trimmed by 6 bases and 4 bases, with 15 bases remaining between them. The chain's CDR3 is CASSFRGGGTEAFF. The CDR3 bases are TGTGCCAGTAGCTTCAGGGGCGGGGGCACTGAAGCTTTCTTT.

This clonotype occurred a few times. The chain carries TRBV19 and TRBJ2-5; D ambiguous. V was shortened by 3 bases and J by 4 bases, with 18 bases between the two germline ends. CDR1 and CDR2 from the germline V gene are LNHDA and SQIVND (reference sequence). The CDR3 spans 16 residues. The CDR3 reads CASSITPASRRETQYF. In DNA form, the CDR3 reads TGTGCCAGTAGTATCACCCCGGCCAGCCGGAGAGAGACCCAGTACTTC.

This clonotype counts as medium-sized. The chain recombines TRBV24-1 with TRBJ2-3, with TRBD2 identical over 16 bases. There are 18 residues in the CDR3. The J segment lost 9 bases and the V segment lost 2 bases, leaving 10 bases of the junction unmatched. CDR1 is KGHDR and CDR2 is SFDVKD in the germline V gene. CDR3 DNA: TGTGCCACCAGTGATTCGGGACTAGCGGGGGGGCCCAGTGACACGCAGTATTTT. It specifies CATSDSGLAGGPSDTQYF.

This clonotype was detected ten times or more. J is TRBJ1-1 and V is TRBV18; no clear D. V was cut by 6 bases and J by 1 base, with 12 bases left in between. This CDR3 is 14 amino acids long. Germline V CDR1 and CDR2: KGHSH, LQKENI. The CDR3 reads CASSPGLRNTEAFF. CDR3 bases: TGTGCCAGCTCCCCTGGACTCAGGAACACTGAAGCTTTCTTT.

This clonotype was seen ten or more times. The CDR3 is CASSQLGGLAGGPVTGELFF. DNA of the CDR3: TGCGCCAGCAGCCAACTCGGAGGGCTAGCGGGGGGGCCGGTCACCGGGGAGCTGTTTTTT. The rearrangement joins TRBV4-3 to TRBJ2-2; 12 positions agree with TRBD2. The length of the CDR3 is 20 residues. V was clipped by 2 bases and J by 4 bases; unmatched bases: 14. The germline CDR1 and CDR2 sequences are LGHNA and YSLEER.

J is TRBJ1-1 and V is TRBV7-2; no definite D call. Germline CDR1 SGHTA, CDR2 FQGNSA. CDR3 length equals 15 residues. Trimming took 5 bases from V and 0 from J, leaving 13 bases between them. CDR3 amino acids: CASSRGGSMNTEAFF. DNA of the CDR3: TGTGCCAGCAGCCGAGGCGGCAGCATGAACACTGAAGCTTTCTTT.

This clonotype was detected many times. This chain joins TRBV4-3 and TRBJ2-5, with TRBD2 as a possible D gene (6 bases). There are 15 residues in the CDR3. Germline V gene sequence: CDR1 LGHNA, CDR2 YSLEER. Trimming removed 0 bases from V and 4 bases from J, with 12 bases in between. The CDR3 DNA reads TGCGCCAGCAGCCAAGAACCTAGGCGGGGAGAGACCCAGTACTTC. Translating gives CASSQEPRRGETQYF.

This clonotype occurred a few times. The chain recombines TRBV12-3 or TRBV12-4 with TRBJ2-3, with TRBD2 identical over 14 bases. There are 15 residues in the CDR3. V gave up 6 bases and J gave up 6 bases; unmatched junction bases: 5. CDR3 region: CASSRTSGGLDTQYF. The CDR3 DNA sequence: TGTGCCAGCAGCCGGACTAGCGGGGGGTTGGATACGCAGTATTTT.

This clonotype has ten or more counts. The V and J genes are TRBV4-3 and TRBJ1-4, with D possibly TRBD1 on 6 matching bases. With 1 base removed from V and 0 bases from J, the gap between germline ends came to 12 bases. CDR1 and CDR2 from the germline V gene are LGHNA and YSLEER. This CDR3 is 17 amino acids long. CDR3 coding DNA: TGCGCCAGCAGCCAAGTTCCGAGACAGGCAACTAATGAAAAACTGTTTTTT. Translation gives CASSQVPRQATNEKLFF.

At least ten counts were recorded for this clonotype. This rearrangement joins TRBV5-1 to TRBJ2-7; 10 bases align to TRBD1. Germline V gene sequence: CDR1 SGHRS, CDR2 YFSETQ. The CDR3 length is 16 residues. V shed 2 bases and J 6 bases; nucleotides not matched to a gene: 11. The CDR3 DNA reads TGCGCCAGCAGCTTAGAACCGGGACAGGGGTTATTCGAGCAGTACTTC. Translated: CASSLEPGQGLFEQYF.

This clonotype is labeled medium-sized. The rearrangement links TRBV7-9 to TRBJ1-5; perhaps TRBD1 as D (6 bases). This CDR3 is 14 amino acids long. In germline, CDR1 is SEHNR, CDR2 FQNEAQ (reference sequence). V gave up 5 bases and J gave up 3 bases, with 11 bases separating them. In nucleotides, the CDR3 is TGTGCCAGCAGCCCAACAGGGTACAATCAGCCCCAGCATTTT. Its protein is CASSPTGYNQPQHF.

This clonotype occurred a few times. The V call is TRBV7-9, the J call TRBJ2-3, with D perhaps TRBD1 or TRBD2 (5 bases each). CDR3 length equals 16 residues. Germline V gives CDR1 SEHNR, CDR2 FQNEAQ (reference sequence). V dropped 1 base and J dropped 7 bases, with 18 bases sitting between them. CDR3 sequence (DNA): TGTGCCAGCAGCTTAGTCGCGGGCCCAGGGTTGCATACGCAGTATTTT. It yields the protein CASSLVAGPGLHTQYF.

This clonotype came up many times. DNA for the CDR3: TGCGCCAGCAGCCAAGTAGGTGACATGGGGTCACCCCTCCACTTT. This encodes CASSQVGDMGSPLHF. The rearrangement uses TRBV4-3 and TRBJ1-6; D is unresolved. V lost 1 base and J 10 bases, leaving 14 bases between the germline ends. The V gene's germline CDR1 is LGHNA and CDR2 YSLEER. The CDR3 consists of 15 residues.

This clonotype was observed at least ten times. The genes are TRBV29-1 and TRBJ2-7; 9 nucleotides line up with TRBD1. This CDR3 has 15 residues. Losses at the gene ends were 4 bases for V and 6 bases for J; bases not matched to a gene: 13. CDR1 is SQVTM, CDR2 ANQGSEA, per germline. As DNA, the CDR3 is TGCAGCGTTGCGTCGGACAGGGGAGGTAGAGGCGAGCAGTACTTC. Translation: CSVASDRGGRGEQYF.

The V gene is TRBV6-4, the J gene TRBJ2-5; D call uncertain. The CDR3 consists of 14 residues. Germline V CDR1 and CDR2: MRHNA, SNTAGT. Trimming pared 5 bases from V and 1 base from J, leaving 11 bases between. The CDR3 sequence: CASSLAVFQETQYF. The DNA for the CDR3 is TGTGCCAGCAGTCTCGCTGTCTTCCAAGAGACCCAGTACTTC.

In its sample, this clonotype ranks as medium-sized. The rearrangement uses TRBV3-1 and TRBJ2-1; TRBD2 agrees at 8 bases. The CDR3 extends over 16 amino acids. J lost 8 bases, V lost 0 bases, and 9 bases had no gene match. Per germline, CDR1 LGHDT and CDR2 YNNKEL (reference sequence). This CDR3 reads CASSQDASGLSHEQFF. Here the CDR3 DNA reads TGTGCCAGCAGCCAAGATGCTAGCGGGCTCTCACATGAGCAGTTCTTC.

With regard to this clonotype: This may be a read error: a much more frequent sequence differs by one nucleotide. The chain links TRBV4-1 to TRBJ2-7; D call uncertain. Germline values: CDR1 MGHRA, CDR2 YSYEKL. This CDR3 region has 15 residues. CDR3: CVSSQDDRSSYEQYF. Written as DNA, the CDR3 is TGCGTCAGCAGCCAAGACGATAGGAGCTCCTACGAGCAGTACTTC.

In this sample, this clonotype turned up many times. This chain uses TRBV20-1 with TRBJ1-4, with D unclear. Looked up from germline, CDR1 is DFQATT and CDR2 is SNEGSKA (reference sequence). V was pared by 3 bases and J by 8 bases, with 16 bases between. The length of the CDR3 is 14 residues. CDR3 nucleotide sequence: TGCAGTGCTAGCCTCGGAGGGCGCGGGGAAAAACTGTTTTTT. Translation gives CSASLGGRGEKLFF.

This clonotype was counted between two and nine times. The V and J genes are TRBV29-1 and TRBJ2-7; 11 bases match TRBD1. The junction had 3 bases not matched to a gene; V was cut back by 5 bases and J by 3 bases. CDR1 SQVTM and CDR2 ANQGSEA come from the germline V gene. This CDR3 has 13 residues. The CDR3 reads CSVWDRGGYEQYF. The CDR3 bases are TGCAGCGTTTGGGACAGGGGGGGCTACGAGCAGTACTTC.

This clonotype is deemed medium-sized. V usage is TRBV12-3 or TRBV12-4 and J usage is TRBJ2-2, with a possible D match to TRBD1 (5 bases). The V end was cut by 3 bases, the J end by 0 bases, with 14 bases between. CDR3 length equals 17 residues. CDR3 protein: CASSFTPGRSNTGELFF. As DNA, the CDR3 is TGTGCCAGCAGTTTCACGCCAGGGCGATCGAACACCGGGGAGCTGTTTTTT.

This chain connects TRBV7-9 to TRBJ1-1, with a possible D match to TRBD1 (5 bases). V gave up 5 bases and J gave up 14 bases, with 24 bases separating them. CDR3 size: 14 residues. Per the germline V gene, CDR1 is SEHNR and CDR2 is FQNEAQ (reference sequence). CDR3 region: CASSKPRDGPFGFF. The CDR3 nucleotides read TGTGCCAGCAGCAAGCCCCGGGACGGCCCCTTCGGGTTCTTT.

This clonotype occurred many times. The V and J genes are TRBV28 and TRBJ1-3; D gene uncertain. The length of the CDR3 is 13 residues. The V end lost 8 bases, the J end lost 0 bases, and 8 bases lay between the germline ends. Germline V gives CDR1 MDHEN, CDR2 SYDVKM. CDR3 region: CASWESSGNTIYF. DNA of the CDR3: TGTGCCAGCTGGGAAAGCTCTGGAAACACCATATATTTT.

This clonotype showed up many times. The chain uses TRBV7-2 and TRBJ2-5, with no clear D. The CDR3 has 14 residues. Trimming took off 4 bases at V and 4 bases at J, with 13 bases between the two ends. CDR1 and CDR2 (germline): SGHTA, FQGNSA. This CDR3 is CASSSPNGPETQYF. In DNA form, the CDR3 reads TGTGCCAGCAGCTCCCCCAATGGGCCAGAGACCCAGTACTTC.

This clonotype was picked up many times. The chain employs TRBV4-3 and TRBJ2-6; no reliable D call. Germline assignment: CDR1 LGHNA and CDR2 YSLEER. Deletions cut 4 bases from V and 1 base from J, with 8 bases between. The CDR3 sequence is 15 residues long. The CDR3, as DNA: TGCGCCAGCAGCCCTACGGTATCTGGGGCCAACGTCCTGACTTTC. Residues: CASSPTVSGANVLTF.

This clonotype was counted at least ten times. The J gene is TRBJ2-7, the V gene TRBV11-2; D gene uncertain. The germline gives CDR1 SGHAT, CDR2 FQNNGV. This CDR3 contains 13 residues. Trimming shortened V by 5 bases and J by 3 bases, and 11 bases separated the two germline ends. As DNA, the CDR3 is TGTGCCAGCAGCCCTCTCGGATACTACGAGCAGTACTTC. Translated, it gives CASSPLGYYEQYF. Supplemented by reference TRBV11-2 and TRBJ2-7, the full variable domain reads EAGVAQSPRYKIIEKRQSVAFWCNPISGHATLYWYQQILGQGPKLLIQFQNNGVVDDSQLPKDRFSAERLKGVDSTLKIQPAKLEDSAVYLCASSPLGYYEQYFGPGTRLTVT.

This clonotype came up many times. This chain uses TRBV6-5 with TRBJ2-2, with D possibly matching TRBD1 (7 bases). Trimming took 5 bases from V and 6 from J, leaving 16 bases between them. The germline V gene has CDR1 MNHEY and CDR2 SVGAGI. The CDR3 is 15 residues long. The CDR3 spells CASSRPGGSAGELFF. The CDR3, as DNA: TGTGCCAGCAGTAGACCAGGGGGGAGCGCCGGGGAGCTGTTTTTT.

The sample holds many counts of this clonotype. This sequence joins TRBV6-6 and TRBJ2-7, with D possibly matching TRBD2 (5 bases). V was shortened by 2 bases and J by 9 bases, with 20 bases between the two germline ends. This CDR3 is 15 amino acids long. CDR1 is MNHNY, CDR2 SVGAGI, per germline (reference sequence). The CDR3 reads CASSYEGIPLGGQYF. CDR3 nucleotide sequence: TGTGCCAGCAGTTACGAGGGAATCCCTCTAGGTGGGCAGTACTTC.

The chain links TRBV28 to TRBJ1-4; D may be TRBD1 (6 bases). CDR3 length: 14 amino acids. The V end was cut by 3 bases, the J end by 7 bases, with 12 bases between. Germline values: CDR1 MDHEN, CDR2 SYDVKM. The CDR3 sequence is CASSFNGGREKLFF. The CDR3, as DNA: TGTGCCAGCAGTTTTAACGGGGGCCGTGAAAAACTGTTTTTT.

This clonotype counts as medium-sized. The genes are TRBV6-5 and TRBJ2-7; no clear D gene. Trimming stripped 5 bases from V and 2 bases from J, with 4 bases between. Germline assignment: CDR1 MNHEY and CDR2 SVGAGI. CDR3 length: 11 amino acids. CDR3 region: CASSGPYEQYF. The CDR3 DNA reads TGTGCCAGCAGTGGTCCCTACGAGCAGTACTTC.

Many counts were recorded for this clonotype. The V gene is TRBV9, the J gene TRBJ2-2, with TRBD1 identical over 7 bases. Losses at the gene ends were 3 bases for V and 1 base for J; bases not matched to a gene: 6. The CDR3 length is 16 residues. Germline V gene lookup returns CDR1 SGDLS and CDR2 YYNGEE. Written as DNA, the CDR3 is TGTGCCAGCAGCGATCCGACAGGGATGAACACCGGGGAGCTGTTTTTT. Translated: CASSDPTGMNTGELFF.